This is a list of T cell receptor beta chains from one sample in a study of blood T cell repertoires in COVID-19. Only in-frame clones appear in the TCRdb table, and some are missing; sequencing was by immunoSEQ multiplex PCR. The data show hundreds of thousands of clones, with around 89% seen just once and about 1.1% held by the top ten. Sequenced sample: PBMCs or T cells enriched from blood (not recorded which). These receptors all come from a man aged 25-45 years who had recovered from COVID-19. Both conserved end residues are part of each CDR3. D genes are given only for firm matches.

d_call	v_call	j_call	cdr3_aa
TRBD1	TRBV7-9	TRBJ1-5	CASSSGTGSFDQPQHF
TRBD2	TRBV23-1	TRBJ2-7	CASSQPFPLAGGSYEQYF
TRBD1	TRBV9	TRBJ2-2	CASSALVGDDRAGIGELFF
TRBD2	TRBV7-2	TRBJ2-1	CASSPRTSGSFGQFF
.	TRBV28	TRBJ2-3	CASSLASGGTDTQYF
.	TRBV2	TRBJ2-4	CASSKNRDTGTKNIQYF
TRBD1	TRBV19	TRBJ1-3	CASSIGGQVTSGNTIYF
.	TRBV12-3/TRBV12-4	TRBJ1-5	CASSFRGGQPQHF
TRBD1	TRBV25-1	TRBJ1-2	CASSGAGGVGGYTF
.	TRBV27	TRBJ1-1	CASSLVGGLEAFF
.	TRBV2	TRBJ2-7	CASDADDYEQYF
TRBD1	TRBV27	TRBJ1-1	CASSALGTATEAFF
TRBD1	TRBV2	TRBJ1-3	CASKQTGHSGNTIYF